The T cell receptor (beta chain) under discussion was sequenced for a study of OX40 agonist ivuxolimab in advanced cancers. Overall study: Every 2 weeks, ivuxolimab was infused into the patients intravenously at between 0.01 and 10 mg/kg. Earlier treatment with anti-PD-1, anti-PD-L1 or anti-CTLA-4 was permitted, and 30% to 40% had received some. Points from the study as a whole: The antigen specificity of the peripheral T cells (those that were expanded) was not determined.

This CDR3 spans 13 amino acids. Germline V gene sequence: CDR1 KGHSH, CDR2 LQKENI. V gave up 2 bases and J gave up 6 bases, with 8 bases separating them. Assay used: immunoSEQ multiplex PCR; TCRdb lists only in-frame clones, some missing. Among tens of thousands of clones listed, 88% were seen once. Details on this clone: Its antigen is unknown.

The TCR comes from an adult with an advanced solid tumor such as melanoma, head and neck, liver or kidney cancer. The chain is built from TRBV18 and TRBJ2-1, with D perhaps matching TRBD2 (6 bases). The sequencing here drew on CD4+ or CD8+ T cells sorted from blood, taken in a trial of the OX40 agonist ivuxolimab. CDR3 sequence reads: CASSPEGLNEQFF. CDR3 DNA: TGTGCCAGCTCACCAGAGGGACTCAATGAGCAGTTCTTC.